The 17 T cell receptor beta chains listed next were all sequenced from one sample in a study of response to subunit inactivated influenza vaccine. TCRdb itself ran the RT-PCR reads through MiXCR, one entry per CDR3 protein. Found here are about 540,000 distinct CDR3 sequences, less than 25% of them singletons; the top ten hold 2.5% to 3%. In addition, the sample was reused for a study of T cells expressing NK-cell markers. As that report states: 5'RACE template switching with UMIs produced the TCR beta cDNA.

Here the sequenced sample was CD4+ T cells sorted from PBMCs, taken about 12 days after vaccination. All receptors come from a man aged 50 or older who received an inactivated influenza vaccine.

This chain connects TRBV29-1 to TRBJ2-2; TRBD1 matches 7 bases. V gave up 7 bases and J gave up 3 bases; unmatched junction bases: 17. Per germline, CDR1 SQVTM and CDR2 ANQGSEA. The CDR3 is 17 residues long. The CDR3: CSAKTTGQARDTGELFF. DNA of the CDR3: TGCAGCGCTAAAACTACCGGACAGGCGAGGGACACCGGGGAGCTGTTTTTT.

The chain recombines TRBV7-2 with TRBJ2-3; TRBD2 agrees at 13 bases. J lost 3 bases, V lost 3 bases, and 6 bases had no gene match. This CDR3 spans 17 amino acids. Germline V gene data show CDR1 as SGHTA and CDR2 as FQGNSA. The CDR3 DNA sequence: TGTGCCAGCAGCTTGCCACTAGCGGGGGGGAGGACAGATACGCAGTATTTT. This gives the protein CASSLPLAGGRTDTQYF.

The chain links TRBV4-2 to TRBJ2-7, with D perhaps TRBD1 (6 bases). The V and J ends lost 5 bases and 4 bases respectively, with 12 bases between them. The germline V gene encodes CDR1 LGHNA and CDR2 YNFKEQ. The CDR3 runs to 13 residues. Here the CDR3 reads CASSKNREYEQYF. Here the CDR3 DNA reads TGTGCCAGCAGCAAAAACAGGGAATACGAGCAGTACTTC.

This clonotype has a handful of counts. This sequence joins TRBV28 and TRBJ2-1; 7 bases agree with TRBD2. Unmatched junction bases numbered 6, after V lost 2 bases and J lost 2 bases. In germline, CDR1 is MDHEN, CDR2 SYDVKM. The CDR3 length is 16 residues. CDR3: CASSLRAGAAYNEQFF. CDR3 in DNA: TGTGCCAGCAGTTTAAGGGCGGGAGCCGCCTACAATGAGCAGTTCTTC.

V is TRBV6-2 or TRBV6-3 and J is TRBJ2-7; TRBD1 is a possible D gene (6 bases). The germline gives CDR1 MNHEY, CDR2 SVGEGT. The V gene lost 2 bases and the J gene lost 2 bases, with 16 bases spanning the gap. This CDR3 is 16 amino acids long. The CDR3 loop is CASSYGWGRNAYEQYF. The CDR3 coding sequence is TGTGCCAGCAGTTACGGATGGGGGCGGAACGCCTACGAGCAGTACTTC.

The V call is TRBV20-1, the J call TRBJ1-4; TRBD1 aligns across 9 bases. The V gene's germline CDR1 is DFQATT and CDR2 SNEGSKA (reference sequence). With 2 bases clipped from V and 8 bases from J, the junction kept 6 bases outside the gene matches. The CDR3 has 14 residues. The CDR3 sequence: CSARTGTGREKLFF. The CDR3 DNA is TGCAGTGCTAGAACCGGGACAGGGCGAGAAAAACTGTTTTTT.

The V call is TRBV24-1, the J call TRBJ2-3; 8 nucleotides line up with TRBD1. The germline V gene has CDR1 KGHDR and CDR2 SFDVKD. This CDR3 region has 15 residues. J lost 0 bases, V lost 6 bases, and 4 bases had no gene match. CDR3: CATSSGGFSTDTQYF. The CDR3 DNA is TGTGCCACCAGTTCAGGGGGCTTCAGCACAGATACGCAGTATTTT.

The chain is built from TRBV20-1 and TRBJ2-1, with TRBD2 matching 7 bases. The length of the CDR3 is 15 residues. V lost 2 bases to trimming and J lost 4 bases; unmatched junction nucleotides: 8. CDR1 and CDR2 from the germline V gene are DFQATT and SNEGSKA (reference sequence). The CDR3 reads CSARSGSGGYNEQFF. In DNA form, the CDR3 reads TGCAGTGCTAGAAGTGGGTCGGGGGGATACAATGAGCAGTTCTTC.

The chain uses TRBV20-1 and TRBJ2-5; no clear D. Trimming removed 5 bases at V and 4 bases at J, with 11 bases between. CDR1 DFQATT and CDR2 SNEGSKA come from the germline V gene (reference sequence). The CDR3 loop spans 12 amino acids. CDR3 DNA: TGCAGTGCTCAACAGTTCAGAGAGACCCAGTACTTC. Translated: CSAQQFRETQYF.

This clonotype was seen a handful of times. The chain carries TRBV5-6 and TRBJ1-2, with D maybe TRBD1 (6 bases). Between the trimmed V and J ends, which lost 0 bases and 8 bases, there was a span of 17 bases. CDR3 length: 15 amino acids. Germline CDR1 reads SGHDT; CDR2 reads YYEEEE. This CDR3 reads CASSLAVQGVYGYTF. The DNA of the CDR3 is TGTGCCAGCAGCTTGGCCGTACAGGGAGTTTACGGCTACACCTTC. Supplemented by reference TRBV5-6 and TRBJ1-2, the full variable domain reads DAGVTQSPTHLIKTRGQQVTLRCSPKSGHDTVSWYQQALGQGPQFIFQYYEEEERQRGNFPDRFSGHQFPNYSSELNVNALLLGDSALYLCASSLAVQGVYGYTFGSGTRLTVV.

This clonotype was recorded at least ten times. The genes are TRBV18 and TRBJ2-5; perhaps TRBD1 as D (6 bases). V lost 8 bases to trimming and J lost 2 bases, with 12 bases between them. Per the germline V gene, CDR1 is KGHSH and CDR2 is LQKENI. There are 13 residues in the CDR3. CDR3 DNA: TGTGCCAGCAGCAGGGACAAACAAGAGACCCAGTACTTC. Amino acid sequence: CASSRDKQETQYF.

This clonotype showed up just a few times. The DNA of the CDR3 is TGCGCCAGCAGCTTGGCCTCGGGAGCCCACGAGCAGTACTTC. Translating it yields CASSLASGAHEQYF. The chain links TRBV5-1 to TRBJ2-7, with D tentatively TRBD2 (6 bases). The CDR3 extends over 14 amino acids. Looked up from germline, CDR1 is SGHRS and CDR2 is YFSETQ. V lost 0 bases to trimming and J lost 5 bases, with 12 bases between them. The complete variable domain, with remaining parts taken from reference TRBV5-1 and TRBJ2-7, reads KAGVTQTPRYLIKTRGQQVTLSCSPISGHRSVSWYQQTPGQGLQFLFEYFSETQRNKGNFPGRFSGRQFSNSRSEMNVSTLELGDSALYLCASSLASGAHEQYFGPGTRLTVT.

This clonotype rates as medium-sized. The V and J genes are TRBV4-3 and TRBJ2-1; tentative D call: TRBD2 (5 bases). Germline-derived CDR1 and CDR2 are LGHNA and YSLEER. Between the trimmed V and J ends, which lost 4 bases and 9 bases, there was a span of 13 bases. The CDR3 runs to 13 residues. The CDR3 here is CASSLYPGSEQFF. CDR3 coding DNA: TGCGCCAGCAGCCTCTACCCTGGGAGTGAGCAGTTCTTC.

This clonotype was picked up a small number of times. V is TRBV29-1 and J is TRBJ1-3, with 9 bases that match TRBD1. This CDR3 spans 14 amino acids. The germline gives CDR1 SQVTM, CDR2 ANQGSEA. The trim removed 3 bases at V and 2 bases at J, leaving 2 bases unmatched. The CDR3 DNA follows: TGCAGCGTTGACGACAGGGGGACTGGAAACACCATATATTTT. As protein: CSVDDRGTGNTIYF.

The chain is built from TRBV6-1 and TRBJ1-1; no firm D call. Germline CDR1 reads MNHNS; CDR2 reads SASEGT. Trimming left V 2 bases short and J 1 base short, with 8 bases between. The CDR3 has 14 residues. The DNA of the CDR3 is TGTGCCAGCAGTGAATCCCCGACGAACACTGAAGCTTTCTTT. Amino acids: CASSESPTNTEAFF.

The table lists this clonotype with many counts. V gene TRBV12-3 or TRBV12-4 combines with J gene TRBJ2-5, with D perhaps TRBD2 (5 bases). The CDR3 sequence is 15 residues long. The ends were cut back, 5 bases at V and 3 bases at J, with 16 bases in the middle. CDR3 sequence: CASSPDFFREETQYF. The CDR3 bases are TGTGCCAGCAGTCCGGACTTTTTTCGGGAAGAGACCCAGTACTTC.

This clonotype was seen ten or more times. The chain carries TRBV12-3 or TRBV12-4 and TRBJ2-1, with 8 bases fitting TRBD1. Unmatched junction bases numbered 10, after V lost 6 bases and J lost 3 bases. CDR3 length: 16 amino acids. CDR3 in amino acids: CASSTPPGQVYNEQFF. In DNA, the CDR3 is TGTGCCAGCAGCACCCCCCCGGGACAGGTCTACAATGAGCAGTTCTTC.